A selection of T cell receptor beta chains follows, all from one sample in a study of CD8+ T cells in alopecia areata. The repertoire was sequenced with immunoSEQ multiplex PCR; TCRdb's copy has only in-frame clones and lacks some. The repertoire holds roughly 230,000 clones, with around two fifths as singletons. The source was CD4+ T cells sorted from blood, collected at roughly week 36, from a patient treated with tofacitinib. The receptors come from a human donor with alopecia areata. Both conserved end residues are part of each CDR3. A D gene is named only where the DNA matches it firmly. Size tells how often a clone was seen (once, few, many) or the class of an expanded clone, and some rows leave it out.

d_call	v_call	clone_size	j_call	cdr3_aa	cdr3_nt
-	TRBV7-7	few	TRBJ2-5	CASSLVQQETQYF	TGTGCCAGCAGCTTAGTACAGCAAGAGACCCAGTACTTC
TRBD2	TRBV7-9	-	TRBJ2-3	CASSLGTSGSADTQYF	TGTGCCAGCAGCTTAGGGACTAGCGGGAGCGCAGATACGCAGTATTTT
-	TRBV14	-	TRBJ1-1	CASSQRGAGSDTEAFF	TGTGCCAGCAGCCAGAGAGGGGCCGGGTCGGACACTGAAGCTTTCTTT
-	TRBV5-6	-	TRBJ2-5	CASGLRSLRKTQYF	TGTGCCAGCGGACTGCGGTCGCTGAGGAAGACCCAGTACTTC
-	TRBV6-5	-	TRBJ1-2	CASSPWGVGYTF	TGTGCCAGCAGCCCTTGGGGGGTTGGCTACACCTTC
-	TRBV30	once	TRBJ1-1	CAWIRFGTEAFF	TGTGCCTGGATCCGGTTTGGCACTGAAGCTTTCTTT
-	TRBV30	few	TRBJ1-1	CAWGPGNTEAFF	TGTGCCTGGGGCCCGGGGAACACTGAAGCTTTCTTT
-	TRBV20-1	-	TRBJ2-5	CSASWETQYF	TGCAGTGCTAGTTGGGAGACCCAGTACTTC
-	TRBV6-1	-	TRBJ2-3	CASSGTGRTDTQYF	TGTGCCAGCAGTGGAACGGGACGCACAGATACGCAGTATTTT
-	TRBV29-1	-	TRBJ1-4	CSVLGQMSEKLFF	TGCAGCGTTCTCGGACAGATGAGTGAAAAACTGTTTTTT
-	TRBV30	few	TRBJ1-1	CAWETTGTEAFF	TGTGCCTGGGAAACTACGGGCACTGAAGCTTTCTTT
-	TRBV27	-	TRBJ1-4	CASTSHGEKLFF	TGTGCCAGCACCTCGCATGGGGAAAAACTGTTTTTT
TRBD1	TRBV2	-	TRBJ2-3	CASTVSGGRADTQYF	TGTGCCAGCACGGTTTCAGGGGGCAGAGCAGATACGCAGTATTTT
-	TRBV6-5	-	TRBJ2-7	CASSRDRPYEQYF	TGTGCCAGCAGTCGCGACAGACCCTACGAGCAGTACTTC
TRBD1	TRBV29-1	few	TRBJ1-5	CSVGQGSQPQHF	TGCAGCGTAGGACAGGGATCCCAGCCCCAGCATTTT
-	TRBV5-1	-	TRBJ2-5	CASSLVVGQETQYF	TGCGCCAGCAGCTTGGTAGTCGGGCAAGAGACCCAGTACTTC
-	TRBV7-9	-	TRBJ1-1	CASSLGRDPRRTEAFF	TGTGCCAGCAGCTTAGGCAGGGACCCACGACGAACTGAAGCTTTCTTT
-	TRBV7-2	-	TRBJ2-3	CASSPGTLSDTQYF	TGTGCCAGCAGCCCCGGGACACTATCAGATACGCAGTATTTT
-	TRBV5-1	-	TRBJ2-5	CASSLAGQGIRETQYF	TGCGCCAGCAGCTTGGCCGGTCAGGGGATACGAGAGACCCAGTACTTC
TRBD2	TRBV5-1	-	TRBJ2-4	CASSLQLAGEWNIQYF	TGCGCCAGCAGCTTGCAATTAGCGGGAGAGTGGAACATTCAGTACTTC
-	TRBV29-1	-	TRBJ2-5	CSGNRVEETQYF	TGCAGCGGGAACAGGGTGGAAGAGACCCAGTACTTC
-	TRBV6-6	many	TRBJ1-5	CASSYSSGLQPQHF	TGTGCCAGCAGTTACTCGAGTGGGCTGCAGCCCCAGCATTTT
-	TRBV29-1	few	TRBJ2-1	CSVENHYGVSEFF	TGCAGCGTTGAGAATCATTATGGGGTTTCGGAGTTCTTC
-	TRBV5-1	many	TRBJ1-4	CASSLEGVTSFYEKLFF	TGCGCCAGCAGCTTGGAGGGGGTCACCAGTTTCTATGAAAAACTGTTTTTT
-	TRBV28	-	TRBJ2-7	CASRPSRSPGEQYF	TGTGCCAGCAGGCCGTCGAGGTCGCCGGGGGAGCAGTACTTC
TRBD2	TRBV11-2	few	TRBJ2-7	CASSPRAGAYEQYF	TGTGCCAGCAGCCCCCGCGCGGGGGCCTACGAGCAGTACTTC
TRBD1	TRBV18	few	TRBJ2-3	CASSPGQGRSTDTQYF	TGTGCCAGCTCACCGGGACAGGGGAGGAGCACAGATACGCAGTATTTT
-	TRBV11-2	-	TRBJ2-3	CASSLGSGRMTDTQYF	TGTGCCAGCAGCTTAGGATCCGGGAGAATGACAGATACGCAGTATTTT
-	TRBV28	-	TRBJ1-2	CASSLTGFKGYTF	TGTGCCAGCAGTTTAACGGGGTTCAAAGGCTACACCTTC
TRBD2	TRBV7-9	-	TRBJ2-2	CASSPGTSGRNSGELFF	TGTGCCAGCAGCCCAGGGACTAGCGGGAGGAATTCCGGGGAGCTGTTTTTT
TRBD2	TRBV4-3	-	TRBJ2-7	CASSQDIRGGGPQYF	TGCGCCAGCAGCCAAGATATCCGCGGGGGAGGGCCCCAGTACTTC
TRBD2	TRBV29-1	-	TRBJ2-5	CSASGRGSETQYF	TGCAGCGCCTCTGGGCGGGGGTCAGAGACCCAGTACTTC
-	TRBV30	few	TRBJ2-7	CAWSKGHYEQYF	TGTGCCTGGAGTAAGGGCCACTACGAGCAGTACTTC
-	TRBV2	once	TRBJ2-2	CASSETRNTGELFF	TGTGCCAGCAGCGAGACCAGGAACACCGGGGAGCTGTTTTTT
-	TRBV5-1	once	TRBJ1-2	CASSLTGPNYGYTF	TGCGCCAGCAGCTTGACAGGCCCCAACTATGGCTACACCTTC
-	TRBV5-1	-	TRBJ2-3	CASREIQGTDTQYF	TGCGCCAGCAGAGAGATACAGGGCACAGATACGCAGTATTTT